This entry describes one T cell receptor beta chain. The PCR had 60 Vbeta and 13 Jbeta primers. Generated by immunoSEQ multiplex PCR, the TCRdb table keeps only in-frame clones and is missing some. The sample lists 200,000 or so clones, 78% occurring once. The CDR3 consists of 12 residues. Germline V gives CDR1 SEHNR, CDR2 FQNEAQ (reference sequence). Trimming took off 5 bases at V and 8 bases at J, with 10 bases between the two ends. The sample comes from a study of cytomegalovirus exposure and HLA in healthy donors. This receptor was obtained from a woman between 25 and 40 years old in good health and CMV-seropositive. The chain carries TRBV7-9 and TRBJ1-3, with D hard to call. The sequenced sample consisted of PBMCs. CDR3 nucleotides: TGTGCCAGCAGCCGGGGAAGGGACACCATATATTTT. It is translated as CASSRGRDTIYF.